Here is one TCR beta chain with its context. The antigen is not known. Measured with immunoSEQ multiplex PCR; TCRdb has only the in-frame clones, and not every one. The sample consists of roughly 77,000 clones, 88% of them appearing once. This sample was taken from a study of T cells in localized non-small cell lung cancer. General study points: Highest T cell clonality was seen in uninvolved adjacent lung, surpassing that measured in tumor. Sequencing was limited to one tumor region, leaving the possibility of heterogeneity open.

The receptor was isolated from a woman aged 40 to 75 with stage I squamous cell lung carcinoma. Sequenced material: peripheral blood, taken before any cancer treatment.

CDR3 bases: TGTGCCAGCAGTTTGAGGAATCAGCCCCAGCATTTT. This sequence encodes CASSLRNQPQHF. The V and J genes are TRBV28 and TRBJ1-5; D is unclear. V was trimmed by 3 bases and J by 4 bases, leaving 4 bases between them. Germline V gives CDR1 MDHEN, CDR2 SYDVKM. This CDR3 is built from 12 residues. Looking up the rest from reference TRBV28 and TRBJ1-5 gives the full variable domain: DVKVTQSSRYLVKRTGEKVFLECVQDMDHENMFWYRQDPGLGLRLIYFSYDVKMKEKGDIPEGYSVSREKKERFSLILESASTNQTSMYLCASSLRNQPQHFGDGTRLSIL.